This T cell receptor beta chain was identified in a study of blood T cell repertoires in COVID-19. Data came from immunoSEQ multiplex PCR; TCRdb stores just in-frame clones and leaves some out. The sample contains under 150,000 clones, roughly four fifths of which appear only once. Trimming took 6 bases from V and 5 from J, leaving 14 bases between them. The CDR3 has 12 amino acids. Germline CDR1 reads SQVTM; CDR2 reads ANQGSEA. Participant-given clinical history determined each cohort assignment. The V call is TRBV29-1, the J call TRBJ2-7; maybe TRBD2 (5 bases). Sequencing was done on a sample of PBMCs or T cells enriched from blood (not recorded which). The receptor was derived from a man aged 40-49 years with acute COVID-19. CDR3 protein: CSVKDEGDEQYF. CDR3 nucleotides: TGCAGCGTGAAGGACGAGGGCGACGAGCAGTACTTC.